This TCR beta chain originates from a study of CD8+ T cells in alopecia areata (dated by TCRdb to the late 2010s). At the level of the whole study: The treated patients took part in an open-label pilot trial in which moderate-to-severe alopecia areata was treated with oral tofacitinib at 5 to 10 mg twice daily. Tofacitinib was given for 6 to 18 months, followed by 6 months of follow-up off drug to assess delayed response and recurrence. In treated patients, disease severity was measured using the SALT score, which gives the percentage of scalp surface area affected. To study T cell clonal expansion in alopecia areata, the researchers applied high-throughput TCRbeta sequencing to both the C3H/HeJ mouse model and human patients. On the human side, TCRbeta sequencing was run on scalp tissue and on sorted CD4+ and CD8+ peripheral blood T cells from healthy controls and from alopecia areata patients with either patchy or totalis/universalis disease. Biopsies were taken from tofacitinib-treated patients at baseline and again at 4 and 24 weeks into treatment, and several of those patients also had a later scalp biopsy. Scalp clonality was compared across normal scalp (n=4), patchy alopecia areata scalp (n=8), and alopecia totalis/universalis scalp (n=8). RNA was obtained with the PAXgene miRNA kit for fixed scalp, the miRNeasy kit for PBMCs, and the RNeasy kit for mouse skin. Amplification of TCRbeta CDR3 regions was done by immunoSEQ multiplex PCR using 35 Vbeta forward primers and 13 Jbeta reverse primers. Overall study results and their limits: Tofacitinib significantly lowered scalp clonality and the number of expanded CD8+ clones among the top 100 scalp clones. Higher clonality and more expanded CD8+ clones were observed in lesional scalp than in normal scalp, particularly in alopecia totalis/universalis, a finding suggestive of antigenic drive. Scalp TCR repertoire analysis is complicated because resident alphabeta T cells in normal human skin are also sequenced, whereas mouse skin is dominated by gammadelta T cells. Because the treated cohort was small and had only one nonresponder, larger studies are needed to examine links between baseline CD8+ expansion and response. Shared TCR sequences between patients were less evident than in mice, which may be partly attributable to HLA diversity in the patient population. During tofacitinib treatment, many expanded lesional clones stuck around in both scalp and blood, and this persistence may partly explain why relapse happens after treatment is stopped.

Clipping removes 5 bases from V and 3 bases from J, with 5 as the unmatched junction base count. There are 14 amino acids in the CDR3, from cysteine to phenylalanine inclusive. Only CDR3 DNA is held: 42 bases, read in frame from base 1. CDR1 and CDR2, looked up from the germline V gene, are SGHTA and FQGTGA. Libraries were made using the immunoSEQ multiplex PCR assay. RNA was extracted from all samples and reverse transcribed into cDNA as template for TCR sequencing. First-strand cDNA was synthesized using SuperScript III with a 2:1 mix of oligo-dT and random hexamers. A synthetic immune receptor repertoire was used to measure amplification bias, and any remaining bias was corrected computationally. The published analysis was carried out like this. Raw reads were preprocessed to remove errors, and CDR3 was defined by IMGT conventions from the conserved cysteine to phenylalanine. To get clonality, Shannon entropy was normalized by log2 of the number of productive unique TCRs and the result was subtracted from 1. Scalp TCRbeta sequences were cross-referenced with sorted blood CD4 and CD8 repertoires so that the CD4 or CD8 identity of scalp clones could be inferred. TCRdb mirrors the immuneACCESS table, restricted to in-frame sequences. Some clones are absent from its copies; in checked studies, under half trace to an unresolved V gene, and the reason for the others is unknown. The V and J calls and clone size are taken from that table; D and trimming were inferred from the DNA. This sample is represented by 90,000 to 150,000 clones; 53% of them were singletons. The top ten clonotypes cover just over 0.45% of the sample.

The time point label here, explained by the study, means: around 29 days on oral tofacitinib. What this sample's treatment or condition label stands for: oral pan-JAK inhibitor, 5-10 mg twice daily. From alopecia areata patients, peripheral blood was collected along with lesional scalp punch biopsies. PBMCs were separated by density centrifugation and stained for CD3, CD4 and CD8, after which CD4+ and CD8+ T cells were sorted on a FACSAria. As to this clone: The target of this receptor is not known. No much larger clone exists at a distance of one base, and base qualities are not known.

This receptor chain uses TRBV7-3 and TRBJ1-1, and 8 bases in between align with TRBD1. Source: CD4+ T cells sorted from blood, taken at week 4, from a patient treated with tofacitinib. This receptor was obtained from a human donor with alopecia areata. The encoded CDR3 is CASSQTGVDTEAFF. The nucleotides are TGTGCCAGCAGCCAGACAGGGGTGGACACTGAAGCTTTCTTT.